The 22 T cell receptor beta chains reported below all come from one sample, sequenced in a study of cytomegalovirus exposure and HLA in healthy donors. With 60 Vbeta and 13 Jbeta primers, the PCR was carried out. TCRdb's copy holds only in-frame clones and misses some; the assay was immunoSEQ multiplex PCR. In the table there are approximately 190,000 clones, about four fifths of which are singletons. The sequenced sample was PBMCs. All receptors derive from a man between 40 and 49 years old in good health and CMV-seropositive.

The genes are TRBV19 and TRBJ1-5, with 7 positions matching TRBD1. The junction had 7 bases not matched to a gene; V was cut back by 3 bases and J by 11 bases. This CDR3 is built from 13 residues. The germline CDR1 and CDR2 sequences are LNHDA and SQIVND (reference sequence). CDR3 coding DNA: TGTGCCAGTAGTATTAAACAGGGGACGGCCCAGCATTTT. It specifies CASSIKQGTAQHF.

The V gene is TRBV5-6, the J gene TRBJ2-1, with a weak D call TRBD1 (6 bases). CDR3 size: 16 residues. Between the trimmed V and J ends, which lost 0 bases and 6 bases, there was a span of 16 bases. In germline, CDR1 is SGHDT, CDR2 YYEEEE. CDR3 nucleotide sequence: TGTGCCAGCAGCTTGGGTCAGGGGCAGGTGGCCAATGAGCAGTTCTTC. This sequence encodes CASSLGQGQVANEQFF.

The chain carries TRBV2 and TRBJ2-7, with 8 nucleotides matching TRBD2. Germline trimming cut 7 bases from V and 4 bases from J; bases unmatched to any gene: 12. The CDR3 sequence is 15 residues long. CDR1 and CDR2 (germline): SNHLY, FYNNEI. CDR3 in DNA: TGTGCCAGCAACCCCCCGCTAGCGGGCCTTTACGAGCAGTACTTC. It translates to CASNPPLAGLYEQYF.

With regard to this clone: One junction end disagrees with the germline gene, perhaps due to a read error. The chain recombines TRBV6-5 with TRBJ2-7; weak D call: TRBD1 (6 bases). The CDR3 consists of 14 residues. Germline V CDR1 and CDR2: MNHEY, SVGAGI. Here the CDR3 reads CASSTDSLTYEQYF. The CDR3 DNA is TGTGCTAGCAGTACGGACAGTTTAACCTACGAGCAGTACTTC.

The rearrangement uses TRBV6-5 and TRBJ1-3; the D is unclear. The CDR3 loop spans 13 amino acids. Germline values: CDR1 MNHEY, CDR2 SVGAGI. The ends were cut back, 1 base at V and 7 bases at J, with 8 bases in the middle. CDR3: CASSYFPGNTIYF. The CDR3 bases are TGTGCCAGCAGTTACTTTCCGGGGAACACCATATATTTT.

This sequence joins TRBV5-1 and TRBJ1-1; D ambiguous. CDR1 and CDR2 (germline): SGHRS, YFSETQ. The CDR3 is 16 amino acids. V lost 0 bases, J lost 4 bases, and 16 bases lay in between. CDR3 in amino acids: CASSLAFGGPVTEAFF. CDR3 DNA: TGCGCCAGCAGCTTGGCCTTCGGCGGCCCGGTCACTGAAGCTTTCTTT.

The V gene is TRBV7-3, the J gene TRBJ2-2; TRBD1 might be the D (6 bases). The germline V gene has CDR1 SGHTA and CDR2 FQGTGA. The V and J ends lost 1 base and 0 bases respectively, with 9 bases between them. CDR3 length equals 16 residues. CDR3 in amino acids: CASSLMGTPNTGELFF. DNA for the CDR3: TGTGCCAGCAGCTTAATGGGGACACCGAACACCGGGGAGCTGTTTTTT.

This clone is a singleton in its sample. The chain combines TRBV5-1 with TRBJ2-1, with D perhaps TRBD1 (7 bases). Germline CDR1 and CDR2: SGHRS and YFSETQ. The CDR3 totals 17 residues. Between the trimmed V and J ends, which lost 0 bases and 7 bases, there was a span of 20 bases. The CDR3 DNA sequence: TGCGCCAGCAGCTTGGATGTGGGCGCCAGGGGGGAGAATGAGCAGTTCTTC. Translating gives CASSLDVGARGENEQFF.

This chain joins TRBV5-5 and TRBJ1-2, with D perhaps TRBD1 (5 bases). CDR1 is SGHKS, CDR2 YYEKEE, per germline (reference sequence). This CDR3 comprises 16 residues. The V end was cut by 0 bases, the J end by 4 bases, with 16 bases between. CDR3 amino acids: CASSLVAAGGGYGYTF. CDR3 DNA: TGTGCCAGCAGCTTGGTAGCAGCGGGGGGGGGCTATGGCTACACCTTC. Combining the CDR3 with reference TRBV5-5 and TRBJ1-2 gives the whole variable domain DAGVTQSPTHLIKTRGQQVTLRCSPISGHKSVSWYQQVLGQGPQFIFQYYEKEERGRGNFPDRFSARQFPNYSSELNVNALLLGDSALYLCASSLVAAGGGYGYTFGSGTRLTVV.

The chain joins TRBV5-1 to TRBJ2-7; 7 nucleotides match TRBD1. Germline V gene sequence: CDR1 SGHRS, CDR2 YFSETQ. The CDR3 runs 14 residues. J was trimmed by 4 bases and V by 0 bases; bases with no gene match: 4. CDR3 sequence: CASSLVGQRYEQYF. In DNA, the CDR3 is TGCGCCAGCAGCTTGGTGGGACAGCGGTACGAGCAGTACTTC.

The gene calls are TRBV5-1 and TRBJ1-5, with 7 positions matching TRBD1. V was clipped by 3 bases and J by 5 bases; unmatched bases: 5. Per germline, CDR1 SGHRS and CDR2 YFSETQ. CDR3 size: 14 residues. The CDR3 DNA reads as TGCGCCAGCAGCTCACAGGGGCTCGATCAGCCCCAGCATTTT. This translates into CASSSQGLDQPQHF.

There are a few counts of this clone. V usage is TRBV7-3 and J usage is TRBJ2-2; D may be TRBD1 (5 bases). V was cut by 3 bases and J by 6 bases, with 5 bases left in between. The CDR3 extends over 12 amino acids. Germline V gene data show CDR1 as SGHTA and CDR2 as FQGTGA. Here the CDR3 DNA reads TGTGCCAGCAGCTTCAGGGCCGGGGAGCTGTTTTTT. This sequence encodes CASSFRAGELFF. The variable domain in full, completed from reference TRBV7-3 and TRBJ2-2, reads GAGVSQTPSNKVTEKGKYVELRCDPISGHTALYWYRQSLGQGPEFLIYFQGTGAADDSGLPNDRFFAVRPEGSVSTLKIQRTERGDSAVYLCASSFRAGELFFGEGSRLTVL.

The chain is built from TRBV2 and TRBJ2-5; TRBD2 matches at 11 bases. Gene TRBJ2-7 matches the end of the DNA better, so the J call may be wrong. CDR3 length equals 14 residues. Per the germline V gene, CDR1 is SNHLY and CDR2 is FYNNEI. The CDR3 spells CASSSLAGEFEQYF. The CDR3 bases are TGTGCCAGCAGTTCACTAGCGGGAGAATTCGAGCAGTACTTC.

This chain joins TRBV10-3 and TRBJ2-1; TRBD2 aligns across 9 bases. The CDR3 extends over 12 amino acids. J gave up 8 bases and V 10 bases, and 6 bases lay outside the gene matches. Germline V lookup: CDR1 ENHRY, CDR2 SYGVKD. CDR3 protein: CATSAGGDEQFF. The CDR3, as DNA: TGTGCCACTTCAGCGGGAGGCGATGAGCAGTTCTTC.

The rearrangement uses TRBV27 and TRBJ2-6; 7 positions match TRBD2. The CDR3 is 17 residues long. From germline, CDR1 is MNHEY and CDR2 SMNVEV (reference sequence). V was clipped by 4 bases and J by 0 bases; unmatched bases: 6. CDR3 amino acids: CASSSLAIHSGANVLTF. CDR3 in DNA: TGTGCCAGCAGTTCACTAGCGATACACTCTGGGGCCAACGTCCTGACTTTC.

This clone has a single count. CDR3 sequence: CASSRNSGGTDTQYF. DNA of the CDR3: TGTGCCAGCAGCAGGAATAGCGGTGGCACAGATACGCAGTATTTT. The rearrangement uses TRBV21-1 and TRBJ2-3; the D call in the table, TRBD2, was not verified against the DNA. TRBV21-1 is a listed pseudogene. CDR3 length: 15 amino acids.

V and J are TRBV4-1 and TRBJ2-7, with D possibly being TRBD2 (6 bases). Germline loops: CDR1 MGHRA, CDR2 YSYEKL. The CDR3 has 17 amino acids. The V gene lost 3 bases and the J gene lost 0 bases, with 18 bases spanning the gap. The CDR3 loop reads CASSHPTSASDSYEQYF. The CDR3 DNA reads as TGCGCCAGCAGCCACCCTACGTCGGCTAGCGACTCCTACGAGCAGTACTTC.

As to this clone: The junction differs from germline at one of its ends, possibly a read error. The rearrangement links TRBV28 to TRBJ1-1; maybe TRBD1 (6 bases). CDR1 and CDR2 from the germline V gene are MDHEN and SYDVKM. The CDR3 has 13 amino acids. CDR3 in DNA: TGTGCCAGCAATTTAGGGTACAGGGCCGAAGCTTTCTTT. It yields the protein CASNLGYRAEAFF.

The chain is built from TRBV11-2 and TRBJ2-7; 9 bases are a match to TRBD2. The V and J ends lost 5 bases and 2 bases, in that order; junction bases with no gene match: 7. Germline-derived CDR1 and CDR2 are SGHAT and FQNNGV. CDR3 length: 15 amino acids. This CDR3 is CASSPRGGGPYEQYF. DNA for the CDR3: TGTGCCAGCAGCCCGCGCGGGGGGGGGCCCTACGAGCAGTACTTC.

This clone was detected a few times. V is TRBV5-4 and J is TRBJ1-2; D remains ambiguous. The V gene lost 2 bases and the J gene lost 6 bases, with 17 bases spanning the gap. Germline values: CDR1 SGHNT, CDR2 YYREEE (reference sequence). The CDR3 is made up of 15 amino acids. CDR3 loop: CASSFSGRTLDGYTF. The DNA for the CDR3 is TGTGCCAGCAGCTTCTCGGGCAGGACTTTGGATGGCTACACCTTC.

This chain links TRBV28 with TRBJ2-7, with TRBD2 identical over 8 bases. Germline values: CDR1 MDHEN, CDR2 SYDVKM. V shed 1 base, J shed 4 bases, and the junction held 3 bases outside the gene matches. The CDR3 runs to 14 residues. CDR3 in amino acids: CASSLSSGSYEQYF. As DNA, the CDR3 is TGTGCCAGCAGTTTATCGAGCGGGAGTTACGAGCAGTACTTC.

The rearrangement links TRBV28 to TRBJ1-5; no clear D. The CDR3 runs to 13 residues. V lost 5 bases and J 5 bases, leaving 10 bases between the germline ends. CDR1 is MDHEN and CDR2 is SYDVKM in the germline V gene. The CDR3 here is CASSPAIDQPQHF. In DNA, the CDR3 is TGTGCCAGCAGTCCAGCGATCGATCAGCCCCAGCATTTT.